These 21 T cell receptor beta chains originate from one sample sequenced in a study of beta chain features in type 1 diabetes. Study-wide results and caveats: TCRB CDR3s from Type 1 diabetes patients were moderately but significantly shorter in all four CD4+ subsets.

Every isolated RNA sample was fully reverse transcribed, so sequencing captured expressed TCRB transcripts. Using immunoSEQ multiplex PCR, the repertoire was profiled, and TCRdb retains in-frame clones only, with some absent. The table shows 300,000 to 450,000 clones, with approximately 12% occurring only once. Antigen specificity for these receptors is unknown. Sample: naive CD4+ T cells from blood. The receptor set was obtained from a woman aged 18-29 years with type 1 diabetes.

This chain links TRBV7-8 with TRBJ2-3; 8 nucleotides align to TRBD2. V dropped 0 bases and J dropped 4; count of bases not matched to a gene: 3. Germline-derived CDR1 and CDR2 are SGHVS and FQNEAQ. CDR3 length equals 15 residues. The CDR3 loop is CASSLARAGADTQYF. For the CDR3, the DNA is TGTGCCAGCAGCTTAGCGAGAGCGGGAGCAGATACGCAGTATTTT. The whole variable domain, remainder taken from reference TRBV7-8 and TRBJ2-3, is GAGVSQSPRYKVAKRGQDVALRCDPISGHVSLFWYQQALGQGPEFLTYFQNEAQLDKSGLPSDRFFAERPEGSVSTLKIQRTQQEDSAVYLCASSLARAGADTQYFGPGTRLTVL.

This clone was seen more than once but under ten times. Written as DNA, the CDR3 is TGCGCCAGCAGCCAAGAAGGACAGGGGGGTTTTGAGCAGTTCTTC. It is translated as CASSQEGQGGFEQFF. The chain combines TRBV4-3 with TRBJ2-1; the match to TRBD1 covers 10 bases. Germline V lookup: CDR1 LGHNA, CDR2 YSLEER. This CDR3 is built from 15 residues. The V gene end was trimmed by 0 bases and the J gene end by 9 bases; junction bases not matched to a gene: 5.

This clone was seen a few times. V gene TRBV13 combines with J gene TRBJ2-3; 13 nucleotides align to TRBD2. Germline loops: CDR1 PRHDT, CDR2 FYEKMQ (reference sequence). This CDR3 region has 18 residues. V lost 4 bases and J lost 9; bases outside the gene matches: 16. The CDR3 protein is CASSSNTILAGGPGTQYF. In nucleotides, the CDR3 is TGTGCCAGCAGCTCGAACACCATACTAGCGGGGGGGCCAGGAACGCAGTATTTT.

This clone showed up just a few times. V is TRBV30 and J is TRBJ1-4; unclear D gene. The germline gives CDR1 GTSNPN, CDR2 SVGIG (reference sequence). V lost 2 bases, J lost 0 bases, and 7 bases lay in between. The CDR3 loop spans 14 amino acids. In DNA form, the CDR3 reads TGTGCCTGGAGTACGGTTGCAACTAATGAAAAACTGTTTTTT. It specifies CAWSTVATNEKLFF.

The chain uses TRBV19 and TRBJ1-2; D call uncertain. The CDR3 has 12 residues. V was shortened by 5 bases and J by 8 bases, with 12 bases between the two germline ends. Germline V CDR1 and CDR2: LNHDA, SQIVND (reference sequence). In DNA, the CDR3 is TGTGCCAGTAGTCTCCGGACTGGAGGCTACACCTTC. This sequence encodes CASSLRTGGYTF.

The rearrangement joins TRBV19 to TRBJ2-2, with 7 bases fitting TRBD1. Trimming took 6 bases from V and 4 from J; bases not matched to a gene: 8. Germline V gives CDR1 LNHDA, CDR2 SQIVND (reference sequence). The CDR3 loop spans 15 amino acids. The CDR3 region has the DNA TGTGCCAGTAGGACCGTGGACAGGAGCACCGGGGAGCTGTTTTTT. Translated: CASRTVDRSTGELFF.

In DNA form, the CDR3 reads TGTGCCAGCAGCGGACTCGCGGGGAAGAGCACAGATACGCAGTATTTT. The encoded protein is CASSGLAGKSTDTQYF. This chain joins TRBV5-4 and TRBJ2-3; tentative D call: TRBD2 (6 bases). Germline V CDR1 and CDR2: SGHNT, YYREEE (reference sequence). The length of the CDR3 is 16 residues. Trimming cost V 4 bases and J 0 bases, with 15 bases left between them.

The chain joins TRBV28 to TRBJ1-5; D gene uncertain. The CDR3 is made up of 15 amino acids. V was shortened by 4 bases and J by 2 bases, with 12 bases between the two germline ends. Germline V gene lookup returns CDR1 MDHEN and CDR2 SYDVKM. CDR3 nucleotide sequence: TGTGCCAGCAGTTCCCCGATCCGGGGCAATCAGCCCCAGCATTTT. It encodes CASSSPIRGNQPQHF.

This clone appeared a few times. This chain uses TRBV2 with TRBJ1-1; D is perhaps TRBD1 (5 bases). The germline CDR1 and CDR2 sequences are SNHLY and FYNNEI. Trimming left V 4 bases short and J 0 bases short, with 9 bases between. CDR3 length: 14 amino acids. CDR3 in amino acids: CASSVEGMNTEAFF. The DNA for the CDR3 is TGTGCCAGCAGTGTGGAGGGGATGAACACTGAAGCTTTCTTT.

In its sample, this clone was seen a few times. This rearrangement joins TRBV25-1 to TRBJ2-7; 7 positions agree with TRBD2. Germline assignment: CDR1 MGHDK and CDR2 SYGVNS. This CDR3 has 16 amino acids. Trimming removed 5 bases from V and 0 bases from J; junction bases left unmatched: 10. CDR3 in DNA: TGTGCCAGCAGTCCCCTGGGGGTAGCGGGCTCCTACGAGCAGTACTTC. Translated: CASSPLGVAGSYEQYF.

The gene calls are TRBV2 and TRBJ2-7, with a tentative D call TRBD1 (6 bases). The germline CDR1 and CDR2 sequences are SNHLY and FYNNEI. CDR3 length equals 14 residues. V was cut by 8 bases and J by 7 bases, with 21 bases left in between. DNA of the CDR3: TGTGCCAGCGGGTTCGCAGGGGACCTGGGGGAGCAGTACTTC. Translating it yields CASGFAGDLGEQYF.

The rearrangement uses TRBV27 and TRBJ2-7, with D maybe TRBD2 (6 bases). V was clipped by 6 bases and J by 6 bases, with 21 bases between them. Germline values: CDR1 MNHEY, CDR2 SMNVEV (reference sequence). The CDR3 consists of 15 residues. The CDR3 region is CASSLDPLASGEQYF. Here the CDR3 DNA reads TGTGCCAGCAGCTTAGATCCTCTAGCGTCGGGCGAGCAGTACTTC.

The V and J genes are TRBV29-1 and TRBJ1-1; TRBD1 matches 10 bases. With V trimmed by 7 bases and J by 6 bases, 11 bases remained unmatched. The CDR3 covers 14 residues. Germline loops: CDR1 SQVTM, CDR2 ANQGSEA. CDR3 sequence reads: CSAEGQGGFSEAFF. The CDR3, as DNA: TGCAGCGCCGAAGGACAGGGGGGTTTCTCTGAAGCTTTCTTT.

The V gene is TRBV27, the J gene TRBJ2-5; the match to TRBD1 covers 7 bases. The CDR3 covers 13 residues. V shed 4 bases and J 4 bases; nucleotides not matched to a gene: 3. Germline assignment: CDR1 MNHEY and CDR2 SMNVEV (reference sequence). CDR3 in amino acids: CASSSTGVETQYF. The DNA of the CDR3 is TGTGCCAGCAGTTCAACAGGGGTAGAGACCCAGTACTTC.

The chain uses TRBV28 and TRBJ2-7, with 7 bases matching TRBD1. V gave up 7 bases and J gave up 2 bases; unmatched junction bases: 8. Per the germline V gene, CDR1 is MDHEN and CDR2 is SYDVKM. The CDR3 is made up of 14 amino acids. The CDR3 is CASTLGQRTYEQYF. The CDR3, as DNA: TGTGCCAGCACCCTGGGACAGCGAACCTACGAGCAGTACTTC.

The chain uses TRBV27 and TRBJ1-3, with a weak D call TRBD1 (5 bases). Per the germline V gene, CDR1 is MNHEY and CDR2 is SMNVEV (reference sequence). This CDR3 comprises 14 residues. Trimming stripped 6 bases from V and 2 bases from J, with 11 bases between. The CDR3 nucleotides are TGTGCCAGCAGCCCCGGCAGGGCTGGAAACACCATATATTTT. It specifies CASSPGRAGNTIYF.

This clone was counted only a few times. The CDR3 spells CASSPLDGTSYEQYF. The CDR3, as DNA: TGCGCCAGCAGCCCGTTGGACGGGACTTCCTACGAGCAGTACTTC. The chain joins TRBV4-1 to TRBJ2-7, with D possibly TRBD2 on 6 matching bases. The CDR3 is 15 amino acids. Trimming cost V 4 bases and J 1 base, with 14 bases left between them. Germline CDR1 reads MGHRA; CDR2 reads YSYEKL.

The rearrangement uses TRBV30 and TRBJ1-2; D is perhaps TRBD1 (6 bases). The CDR3 runs to 14 residues. Trimming removed 3 bases from V and 4 bases from J, with 15 bases in between. CDR1 is GTSNPN and CDR2 is SVGIG in the germline V gene (reference sequence). CDR3 nucleotides: TGTGCCTGGAGCGCCGGGCCACAGGGCTATGGCTACACCTTC. It encodes CAWSAGPQGYGYTF.

The chain has TRBV27 and TRBJ1-2; the D gene is possibly TRBD1 (5 bases). The length of the CDR3 is 15 residues. Looked up from germline, CDR1 is MNHEY and CDR2 is SMNVEV (reference sequence). V shed 5 bases and J shed 2 bases, with 15 bases lying between them. CDR3 DNA sequence: TGTGCCAGCAGTCCCCAGTGGGGGGGAAACTATGGCTACACCTTC. It encodes CASSPQWGGNYGYTF.

This clone was counted only a few times. V usage is TRBV7-2 and J usage is TRBJ1-1; D call uncertain. V dropped 4 bases and J dropped 2 bases, with 8 bases sitting between them. The CDR3 runs to 13 residues. The V gene's germline CDR1 is SGHTA and CDR2 FQGNSA. Here the CDR3 reads CASSSQPNTEAFF. The CDR3 DNA sequence: TGTGCCAGCAGCTCACAGCCAAACACTGAAGCTTTCTTT.

The rearrangement joins TRBV28 to TRBJ1-1; D unclear. The germline V gene has CDR1 MDHEN and CDR2 SYDVKM. The length of the CDR3 is 14 residues. Trimming shortened V by 0 bases and J by 6 bases, and 11 bases separated the two germline ends. CDR3 DNA sequence: TGTGCCAGCAGTTTATGGGTCGGGAGCGCTGAAGCTTTCTTT. Translation gives CASSLWVGSAEAFF.